A selection of T cell receptor beta chains follows, all from one sample in a study of preoperative IRX-2 immunotherapy in early breast cancer. Here immunoSEQ multiplex PCR was the method, and the copy in TCRdb shows in-frame clones only, minus some. This sample carries 1,500 or so clones, around three fifths of them seen once, and the ten largest clones take roughly 12%. The starting material was tumor tissue, obtained before IRX-2 immunotherapy. All receptors come from a human donor with breast cancer. CDR3s include the opening cysteine and the closing phenylalanine or tryptophan. A D gene is named only where the DNA matches it firmly. The listing skips clone size in some rows; elsewhere it reads once, few, many or a size class.

CDR3 DNA	CDR3 protein	clone size	D gene	V gene	J gene
TGTGCCAGCAGCTTACAGGCGCAAAAGAACACTGAAGCTTTCTTT	CASSLQAQKNTEAFF	.	.	TRBV11-3	TRBJ1-1
TGTGCCACTGGAGGAGGCAACAGCAATCAGCCCCAGCATTTT	CATGGGNSNQPQHF	few	.	TRBV12-5	TRBJ1-5
TGTGCCAGCAATGGGGCTGGAAACACCATATATTTT	CASNGAGNTIYF	.	.	TRBV6-8	TRBJ1-3
TGTGCCAGCAGCCCTAGCGGGGGGGCATACTCCTACAATGAGCAGTTCTTC	CASSPSGGAYSYNEQFF	few	TRBD2	TRBV11-3	TRBJ2-1
TGTGCCAGCAGTGGGACGGGGACAAGGATGAATAGCAATCAGCCCCAGCATTTT	CASSGTGTRMNSNQPQHF	.	.	TRBV6-8	TRBJ1-5
TGTGCCATCAGTGAGGAAGCAATGTACGAGCAGTACTTC	CAISEEAMYEQYF	.	.	TRBV10-3	TRBJ2-7
TGTGCCAGTAGTATGACAGAGCTTACTGAAGCTTTCTTT	CASSMTELTEAFF	.	.	TRBV19	TRBJ1-1
TGTGCCAGCAGCTCTCGTGCGGGGGGAGACACCGGGGAGCTGTTTTTT	CASSSRAGGDTGELFF	.	TRBD2	TRBV11-3	TRBJ2-2
TGTGCCAGCAGCTTAGGTGGAGGGGGGGAAAAACTGTTTTTT	CASSLGGGGEKLFF	hyperexpanded	.	TRBV11-3	TRBJ1-4
TGTGCCTGGAGTGTCTTGCGGGAAAAACTGTTTTTT	CAWSVLREKLFF	.	.	TRBV30	TRBJ1-4
TGTGCCTGGAGTGTACCGGCGGGCAAGGCCAATCAGCCCCAGCATTTT	CAWSVPAGKANQPQHF	once	.	TRBV30	TRBJ1-5
TGTGCCAGCAGTATCCTCTCAGGGGGCGCGGGGACCGGGGAGCTGTTTTTT	CASSILSGGAGTGELFF	.	TRBD1	TRBV6-8	TRBJ2-2
TGTGCCAGCAGTTATGGACAGGGTAACAATCAGCCCCAGCATTTT	CASSYGQGNNQPQHF	.	TRBD1	TRBV6-8	TRBJ1-5
TGTGCCAGCAGTTCCGGACTAGCGGGGAGGGACCAGTACTTC	CASSSGLAGRDQYF	.	TRBD2	TRBV6-8	TRBJ2-5
TGCGCCAGCAGCCGGGGAGGGGGGATCCGCACAGATACGCAGTATTTT	CASSRGGGIRTDTQYF	.	.	TRBV4-1	TRBJ2-3
TGTGCCAGCAGTTTTTCGGATCCCCGAGCGGGGGGGTTTGAGAATGAGCAGTTCTTC	CASSFSDPRAGGFENEQFF	.	TRBD2	TRBV28	TRBJ2-1
TGTGCCAGCAGCGACGGACAGGGGAGAAGTCAGCCCCAGCATTTT	CASSDGQGRSQPQHF	.	TRBD1	TRBV11-3	TRBJ1-5
TGCGCCAGCAGCTTGGTTTTTGGGACCGGGGAGCTGTTTTTT	CASSLVFGTGELFF	.	.	TRBV5-1	TRBJ2-2